This T cell receptor (beta chain) came from a study of blood T cell repertoires in COVID-19 (dated by TCRdb to about 2020). Notes on the research overall: Samples covering the acute and convalescent phases of COVID-19 were provided by collaborators in the United States, Italy and Spain. Sample metadata almost always included a de-identified subject ID, COVID-19 status, age in years and sex. The dataset comprised deeply sampled blood TCRbeta repertoires from subjects exposed to, actively infected with, or recovered from COVID-19. The repertoires were released in a freely available public database intended as a resource for research on the immune response to SARS-CoV-2. Where HLA class I and class II types were available, the types were taken from metadata supplied by the sample provider, not from assay-based typing. Samples were obtained from the ongoing ImmuneRACE study (first 160 participants) and from 950 to 1,500 subjects provided by 6 global collaborators. The prospective study material was composed of cDNA or gDNA derived from T cells, B-cell-depleted T cells, or PBMCs. Paper-wide results and their limitations: The amount of clinical and demographic metadata varied by source and participant and was provided uncurated.

The collaborating institutions used their own protocols to collect whole blood in K2EDTA tubes. For TCRbeta analysis, collaborators shipped samples in one of three forms: frozen whole blood, isolated PBMCs, or DNA extracted from either of those sample types. The CDR3 runs 17 residues from the cysteine to the phenylalanine. Kept here is only the CDR3 DNA, which spans 51 bases and is read in frame from base 1. V has 0 bases trimmed and J has 6 bases trimmed; junction bases matching no gene number 7. As encoded in the germline V gene (reference sequence), CDR1 is LGHDT while CDR2 is YNNKEL. This clone has just one count. There is no known antigen for this receptor. Base quality data are lacking; no much larger clone is found one base away. TCRbeta CDR3 regions were amplified from genomic DNA by means of the immunoSEQ Assay, a bias-controlled multiplex PCR. The paper's data handling went like this. Nucleated cell counts per sample were estimated from amplification of reference gene primers within the assay. Sequence reads were collapsed and filtered to measure the absolute abundance of every unique TCRbeta CDR3 rearrangement. For each sample, productive Simpson clonality was calculated as the square root of Simpson's diversity index over productive rearrangements. Here the immuneACCESS table is served through TCRdb, limited to in-frame sequences with V and J called. Missing clones are a known gap in these copies; in checked studies unresolved V genes cover under half, and the rest lacks a known reason. V and J calls and clone size are given by that table; D and trimming were obtained from the DNA. This sample is represented by 200,000 to 250,000 clones; roughly 82% of them were singletons. In total, the top ten clones hold approximately 12% of the sample.

The clonotype originates from a woman between 40 and 50 years old with acute or convalescent COVID-19. This chain is built from TRBV3-1 (or the pseudogene TRBV3-2) and TRBJ2-3; 12 central bases correspond to TRBD2. Sequencing was performed on peripheral blood. The CDR3 protein sequence reads: CASSQDGLAGGSDTQYF. The DNA sequence reads TGTGCCAGCAGCCAAGATGGGCTAGCGGGGGGGAGTGATACGCAGTATTTT.